This is a list of T cell receptor beta chains from one sample in a study of blood T cell repertoires in COVID-19. Produced via immunoSEQ multiplex PCR; TCRdb's table is partial and in-frame only. The table has some 190,000 clones, 88% seen once. What was sequenced was peripheral blood. These receptors originate from a man aged 18 to 35 with active or convalescent COVID-19. Both conserved end residues are part of each CDR3. D genes are given only for firm matches. Only some rows state a clone size, as once, few, many or a class for expanded clones.

clone_size	v_call	j_call	d_call	cdr3_nt	cdr3_aa
NA	TRBV14	TRBJ2-3	TRBD2	TGTGCCAGCAGCCTACTAGCGGGCCCCCCCACAGATACGCAGTATTTT	CASSLLAGPPTDTQYF
NA	TRBV2	TRBJ2-7	NA	TGTGCCAGCGGGGCGGAAGCCTACGAGCAGTACTTC	CASGAEAYEQYF
NA	TRBV5-1	TRBJ2-1	TRBD2	TGCGCCAGCAGCTGGGGACTAGCGAACAATGAGCAGTTCTTC	CASSWGLANNEQFF
few	TRBV5-4	TRBJ2-2	TRBD1	TGTGCCAGCAGCCTAGGGGGCTTGACGAACACCGGGGAGCTGTTTTTT	CASSLGGLTNTGELFF
NA	TRBV2	TRBJ2-7	TRBD2	TGTGCCAGCAGACTGAATCCACTAGCGGGCCACGGCTACGAGCAGTACTTC	CASRLNPLAGHGYEQYF
NA	TRBV19	TRBJ2-7	NA	TGTGCCAGTAGTATCACAGGGGGGGAAGTCTACGAGCAGTACTTC	CASSITGGEVYEQYF
NA	TRBV29-1	TRBJ2-1	TRBD2	TGCAGCGTTGATCGTAGGGGACTAGCGGGAGGGAATGAGCAGTTCTTC	CSVDRRGLAGGNEQFF
NA	TRBV7-9	TRBJ2-1	NA	TGTGCCAGCAGCTTAGCGGGAGCGAATGAGCAGTTCTTC	CASSLAGANEQFF
few	TRBV11-2	TRBJ1-2	TRBD1	TGTGCCAGCAGCTTGGACGGGACAGGGGAGAACTATGGCTACACCTTC	CASSLDGTGENYGYTF
NA	TRBV5-1	TRBJ2-2	TRBD1	TGCGCCAGCAGCTCCGACGGGACAGGGTTGCACACCGGGGAGCTGTTTTTT	CASSSDGTGLHTGELFF
NA	TRBV3-1/TRBV3-2	TRBJ2-3	TRBD2	TGTGCCAGCAGCCAAGTGGCGGGAGGAGCAGATACGCAGTATTTT	CASSQVAGGADTQYF
many	TRBV28	TRBJ1-1	NA	TGTGCCAGCAGTTTTGGACAAGCCACTGAAGCTTTCTTT	CASSFGQATEAFF
NA	TRBV9	TRBJ1-6	TRBD1	TGTGCCAGCAGCGTAGGCCCGGGGACAGGGGATAATTCACCCCTCCACTTT	CASSVGPGTGDNSPLHF
once	TRBV5-5	TRBJ1-5	TRBD1	TGTGCCAGCAGCGAAGCGGATCTACCCGGGACAGGGATCGGCAATCAGCCCCAGCATTTT	CASSEADLPGTGIGNQPQHF
NA	TRBV11-3	TRBJ1-1	NA	TGTGCCAGCAGCTTAGGACGGGGCAGGGGAATGAACACTGAAGCTTTCTTT	CASSLGRGRGMNTEAFF
few	TRBV18	TRBJ1-6	NA	TGTGCCAGCTCACCACTCAGGGAAAATTCACCCCTCCACTTT	CASSPLRENSPLHF
NA	TRBV4-1	TRBJ2-1	TRBD2	TGCGCCAGCAGCCAAGATCTCGGGACTAATATAAATGAGCAGTTCTTC	CASSQDLGTNINEQFF
few	TRBV28	TRBJ1-3	TRBD1	TGTGCCAGCCAGACAGGGGGCGACAATATCGGAAACACCATATATTTT	CASQTGGDNIGNTIYF
NA	TRBV7-2	TRBJ2-7	NA	TGTGCCAGCAGCTCGCCCCGGAAAGGAGACTACGAGCAGTACTTC	CASSSPRKGDYEQYF
NA	TRBV10-3	TRBJ2-2	NA	TGTGCCATCAGTCGCTCCGGGAGTAACACCGGGGAGCTGTTTTTT	CAISRSGSNTGELFF
NA	TRBV29-1	TRBJ2-7	TRBD1	TGCAGCGTTGAGCGAATGGGACAGGGCCCCTACGAGCAGTACTTC	CSVERMGQGPYEQYF
NA	TRBV7-2	TRBJ2-1	NA	TGTGCCAGCAGCCCACAAGTAGGACAGCACAATGAGCAGTTCTTC	CASSPQVGQHNEQFF
NA	TRBV27	TRBJ2-7	NA	TGTGCCAGCAGTCCCACTACGGGGGGCCCTTTTCCCTCCTACGAGCAGTACTTC	CASSPTTGGPFPSYEQYF
NA	TRBV5-6	TRBJ2-3	NA	TGTGCCAGCAGCTTGTCTTCCCCCCTGGGGGGGCGCACAGATACGCAGTATTTT	CASSLSSPLGGRTDTQYF
once	TRBV28	TRBJ1-1	NA	TGTGCCAGCAGAAGTACTGACACGGTTGAAGCTTTCTTT	CASRSTDTVEAFF
once	TRBV19	TRBJ2-3	TRBD2	TGTGCCACTACGCAGTCGGGACTAGCCGCAGATACGCAGTATTTT	CATTQSGLAADTQYF